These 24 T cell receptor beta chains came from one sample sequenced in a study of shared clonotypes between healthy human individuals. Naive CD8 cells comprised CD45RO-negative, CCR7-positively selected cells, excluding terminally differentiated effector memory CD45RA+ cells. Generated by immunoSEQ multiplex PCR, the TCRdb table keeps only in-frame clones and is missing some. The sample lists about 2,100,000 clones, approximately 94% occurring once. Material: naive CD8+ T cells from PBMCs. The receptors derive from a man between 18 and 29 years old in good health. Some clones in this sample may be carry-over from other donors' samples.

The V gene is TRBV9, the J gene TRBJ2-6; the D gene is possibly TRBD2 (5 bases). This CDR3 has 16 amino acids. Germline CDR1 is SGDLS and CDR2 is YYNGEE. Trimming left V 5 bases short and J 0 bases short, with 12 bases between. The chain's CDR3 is CASRAGGLSGANVLTF. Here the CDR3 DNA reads TGTGCCAGCAGAGCCGGCGGACTCTCTGGGGCCAACGTCCTGACTTTC.

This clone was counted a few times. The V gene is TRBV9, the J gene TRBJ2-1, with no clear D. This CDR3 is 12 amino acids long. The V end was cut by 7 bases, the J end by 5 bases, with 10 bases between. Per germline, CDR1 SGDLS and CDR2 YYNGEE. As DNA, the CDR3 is TGTGCCAGCGAGGCCTTTAACAATGAGCAGTTCTTC. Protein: CASEAFNNEQFF.

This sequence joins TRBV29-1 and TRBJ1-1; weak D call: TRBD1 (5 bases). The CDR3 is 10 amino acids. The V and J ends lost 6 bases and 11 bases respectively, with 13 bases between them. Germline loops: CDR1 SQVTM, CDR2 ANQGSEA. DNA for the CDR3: TGCAGCGTGGACACCCGGGGGGCTTTCTTT. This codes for CSVDTRGAFF. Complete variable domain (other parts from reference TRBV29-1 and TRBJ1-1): SAVISQKPSRDICQRGTSLTIQCQVDSQVTMMFWYRQQPGQSLTLIATANQGSEATYESGFVIDKFPISRPNLTFSTLTVSNMSPEDSSIYLCSVDTRGAFFGQGTRLTVV.

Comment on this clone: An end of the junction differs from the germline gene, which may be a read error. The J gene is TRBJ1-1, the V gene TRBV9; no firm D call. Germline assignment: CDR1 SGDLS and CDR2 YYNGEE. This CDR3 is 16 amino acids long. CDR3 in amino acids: CASSPGNLSGNAEAFF. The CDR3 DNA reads TGTGCCAGCAGCCCCGGTAATTTGAGTGGGAACGCTGAAGCTTTCTTT.

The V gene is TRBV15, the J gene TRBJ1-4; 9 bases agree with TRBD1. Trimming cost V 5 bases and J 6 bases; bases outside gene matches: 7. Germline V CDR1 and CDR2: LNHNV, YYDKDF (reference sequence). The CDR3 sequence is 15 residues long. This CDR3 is CATSLSGTGYEKLFF. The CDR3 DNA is TGTGCCACCAGCTTATCCGGGACAGGGTATGAAAAACTGTTTTTT.

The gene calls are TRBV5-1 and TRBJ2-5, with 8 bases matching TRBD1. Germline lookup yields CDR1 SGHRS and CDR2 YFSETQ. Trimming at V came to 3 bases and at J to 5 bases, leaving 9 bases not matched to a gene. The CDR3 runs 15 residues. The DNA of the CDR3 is TGCGCCAGCAGCTCCAGGGGGCGCGATGTTGAGACCCAGTACTTC. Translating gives CASSSRGRDVETQYF.

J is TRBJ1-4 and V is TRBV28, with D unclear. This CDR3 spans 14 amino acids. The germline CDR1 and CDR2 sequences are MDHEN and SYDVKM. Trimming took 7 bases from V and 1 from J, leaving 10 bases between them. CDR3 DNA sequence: TGTGCCAGCAAACCGGAGGGAACTAATGAAAAACTGTTTTTT. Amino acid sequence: CASKPEGTNEKLFF.

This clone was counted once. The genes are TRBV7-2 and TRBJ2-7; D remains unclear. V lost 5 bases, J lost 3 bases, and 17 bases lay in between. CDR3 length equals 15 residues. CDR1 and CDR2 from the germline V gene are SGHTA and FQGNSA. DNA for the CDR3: TGTGCCAGCAGCCCATACTGGGGTCGAGACTACGAGCAGTACTTC. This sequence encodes CASSPYWGRDYEQYF.

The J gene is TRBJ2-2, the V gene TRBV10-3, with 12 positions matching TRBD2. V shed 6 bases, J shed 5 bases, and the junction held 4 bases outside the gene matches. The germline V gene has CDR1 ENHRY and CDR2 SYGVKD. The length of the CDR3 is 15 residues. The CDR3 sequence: CAIRPGTSGTGELFF. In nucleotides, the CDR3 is TGTGCCATCAGACCCGGGACTAGCGGGACCGGGGAGCTGTTTTTT.

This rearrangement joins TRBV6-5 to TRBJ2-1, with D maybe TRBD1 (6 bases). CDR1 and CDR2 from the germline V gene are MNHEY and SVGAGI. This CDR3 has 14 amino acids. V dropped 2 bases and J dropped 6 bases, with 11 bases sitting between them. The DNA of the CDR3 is TGTGCCAGCAGTTACCGGGACACTACCAATGAGCAGTTCTTC. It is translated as CASSYRDTTNEQFF.

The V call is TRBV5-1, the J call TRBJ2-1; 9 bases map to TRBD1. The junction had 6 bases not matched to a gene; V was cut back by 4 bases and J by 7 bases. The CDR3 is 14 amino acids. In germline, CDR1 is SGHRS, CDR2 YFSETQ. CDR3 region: CASSLTGGWNEQFF. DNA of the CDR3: TGCGCCAGCAGCCTGACAGGGGGTTGGAATGAGCAGTTCTTC.

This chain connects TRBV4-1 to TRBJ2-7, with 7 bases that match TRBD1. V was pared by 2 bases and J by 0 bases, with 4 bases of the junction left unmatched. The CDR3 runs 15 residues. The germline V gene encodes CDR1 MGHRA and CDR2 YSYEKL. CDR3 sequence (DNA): TGCGCCAGCAGCCAATCTAGACAGGGCTCCTACGAGCAGTACTTC. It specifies CASSQSRQGSYEQYF.

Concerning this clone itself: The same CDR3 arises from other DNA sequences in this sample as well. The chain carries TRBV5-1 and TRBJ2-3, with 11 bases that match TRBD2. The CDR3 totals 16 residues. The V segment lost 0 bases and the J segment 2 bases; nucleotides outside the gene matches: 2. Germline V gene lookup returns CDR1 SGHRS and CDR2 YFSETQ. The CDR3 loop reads CASSLGLAGPTDTQYF. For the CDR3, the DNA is TGCGCCAGCAGCTTGGGACTAGCGGGACCCACAGATACGCAGTATTTT.

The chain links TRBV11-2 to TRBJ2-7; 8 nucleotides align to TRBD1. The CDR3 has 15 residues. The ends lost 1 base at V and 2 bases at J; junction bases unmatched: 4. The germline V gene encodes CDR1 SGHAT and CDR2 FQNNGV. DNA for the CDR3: TGTGCCAGCAGCTTAGGGACAGGGTACGCCTACGAGCAGTACTTC. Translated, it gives CASSLGTGYAYEQYF.

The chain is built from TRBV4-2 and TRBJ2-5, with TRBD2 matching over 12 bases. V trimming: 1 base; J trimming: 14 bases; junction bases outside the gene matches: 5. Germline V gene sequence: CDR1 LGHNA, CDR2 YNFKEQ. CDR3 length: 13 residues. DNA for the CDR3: TGTGCCAGCAGCCAAGGGACTAGCGGGGTACCTTACTTC. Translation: CASSQGTSGVPYF.

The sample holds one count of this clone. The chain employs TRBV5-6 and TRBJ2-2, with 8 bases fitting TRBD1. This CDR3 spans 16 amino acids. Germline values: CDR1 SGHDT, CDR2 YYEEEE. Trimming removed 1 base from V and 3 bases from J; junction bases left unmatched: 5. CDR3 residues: CASSLLAGGYTGELFF. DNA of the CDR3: TGTGCCAGCAGCTTGTTGGCAGGGGGCTACACCGGGGAGCTGTTTTTT.

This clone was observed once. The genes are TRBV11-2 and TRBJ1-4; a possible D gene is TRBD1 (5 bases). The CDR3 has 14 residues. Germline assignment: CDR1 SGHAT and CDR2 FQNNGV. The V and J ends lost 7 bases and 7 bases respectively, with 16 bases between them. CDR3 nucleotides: TGTGCCAGCACCCGGGGGGGAGTTCCTGAAAAACTGTTTTTT. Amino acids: CASTRGGVPEKLFF.

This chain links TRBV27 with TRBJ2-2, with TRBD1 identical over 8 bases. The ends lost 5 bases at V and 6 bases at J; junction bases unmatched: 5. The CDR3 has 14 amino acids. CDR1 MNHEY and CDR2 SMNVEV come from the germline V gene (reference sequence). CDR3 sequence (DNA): TGTGCCAGCAGTCGGACAGGGACGGCCGGGGAGCTGTTTTTT. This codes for CASSRTGTAGELFF.

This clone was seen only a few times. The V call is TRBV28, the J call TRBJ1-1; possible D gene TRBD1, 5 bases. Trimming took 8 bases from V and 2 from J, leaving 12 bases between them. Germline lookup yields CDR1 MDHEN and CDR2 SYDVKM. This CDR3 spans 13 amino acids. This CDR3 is CASDLGLNTEAFF. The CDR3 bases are TGTGCCAGCGACCTGGGACTAAACACTGAAGCTTTCTTT.

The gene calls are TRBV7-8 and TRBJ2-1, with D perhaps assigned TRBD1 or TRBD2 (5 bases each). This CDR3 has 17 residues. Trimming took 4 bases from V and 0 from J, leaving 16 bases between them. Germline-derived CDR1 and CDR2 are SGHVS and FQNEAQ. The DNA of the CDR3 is TGTGCCAGCAGCTCCCGTGGGGGTGAGAGCTCCTACAATGAGCAGTTCTTC. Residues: CASSSRGGESSYNEQFF.

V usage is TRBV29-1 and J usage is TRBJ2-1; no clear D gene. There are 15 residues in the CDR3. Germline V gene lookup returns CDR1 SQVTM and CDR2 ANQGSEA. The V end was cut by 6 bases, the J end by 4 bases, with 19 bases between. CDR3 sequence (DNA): TGCAGCGTCCGGTTGGGTGGTTCCCCGTACAATGAGCAGTTCTTC. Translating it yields CSVRLGGSPYNEQFF.

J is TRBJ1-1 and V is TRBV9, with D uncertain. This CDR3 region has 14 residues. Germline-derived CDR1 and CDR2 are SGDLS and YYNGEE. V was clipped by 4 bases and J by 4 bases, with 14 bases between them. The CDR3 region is CASSSSTAGTEAFF. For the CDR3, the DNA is TGTGCCAGCAGCTCTTCGACCGCGGGCACTGAAGCTTTCTTT. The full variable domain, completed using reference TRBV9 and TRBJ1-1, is DSGVTQTPKHLITATGQRVTLRCSPRSGDLSVYWYQQSLDQGLQFLIQYYNGEERAKGNILERFSAQQFPDLHSELNLSSLELGDSALYFCASSSSTAGTEAFFGQGTRLTVV.

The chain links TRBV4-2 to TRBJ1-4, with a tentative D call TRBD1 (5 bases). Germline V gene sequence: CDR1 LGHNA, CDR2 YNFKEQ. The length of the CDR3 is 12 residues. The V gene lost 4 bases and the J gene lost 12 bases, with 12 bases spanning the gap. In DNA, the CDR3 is TGTGCCAGCAGCCGGGACCTTCGGGAACTGTTTTTT. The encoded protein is CASSRDLRELFF.

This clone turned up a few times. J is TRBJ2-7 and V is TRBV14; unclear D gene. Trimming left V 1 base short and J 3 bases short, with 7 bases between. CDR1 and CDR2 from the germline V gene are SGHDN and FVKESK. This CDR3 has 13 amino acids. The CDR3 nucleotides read TGTGCCAGCAGCCAAGGTTGGGTCTACGAGCAGTACTTC. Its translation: CASSQGWVYEQYF.